Presented here are 10 T cell receptor beta chains from one specimen sequenced in a study of cytomegalovirus exposure and HLA in healthy donors. PCR primers comprised 60 Vbeta and 13 Jbeta primers. Assay: immunoSEQ multiplex PCR; the TCRdb copy retains only in-frame clones and omits some. The sample has 150,000 to 200,000 clones; roughly 79% are singletons. Sequenced: PBMCs. Receptor source: a man in his fifties or sixties in good health and CMV-seropositive.

This rearrangement joins TRBV28 to TRBJ2-5; TRBD2 is a possible D gene (5 bases). The CDR3 is 16 amino acids. CDR1 is MDHEN, CDR2 SYDVKM, per germline. V gave up 5 bases and J gave up 2 bases, with 18 bases separating them. The CDR3 loop reads CASSNPKRTGQETQYF. CDR3 bases: TGTGCCAGCAGTAACCCTAAGAGGACTGGTCAAGAGACCCAGTACTTC.

The gene calls are TRBV6-6 and TRBJ1-6; maybe TRBD1 (6 bases). Germline V CDR1 and CDR2: MNHNY, SVGAGI (reference sequence). Trimming removed 0 bases at V and 8 bases at J, with 11 bases between. The CDR3 totals 15 residues. In nucleotides, the CDR3 is TGTGCCAGCAGTTACTCGAACAGGGCCGATTCACCCCTCCACTTT. Protein: CASSYSNRADSPLHF.

This chain links TRBV29-1 with TRBJ1-4; the D gene is possibly TRBD1 (5 bases). V was clipped by 0 bases and J by 7 bases, with 15 bases between them. The CDR3 runs 15 residues. Germline assignment: CDR1 SQVTM and CDR2 ANQGSEA. CDR3 DNA sequence: TGCAGCGTTGAAGATCTGGGGAATCAGGGTGAAAAACTGTTTTTT. Translated, it gives CSVEDLGNQGEKLFF.

This clone showed up just a few times. This chain links TRBV6-5 with TRBJ1-1; 8 nucleotides line up with TRBD1. The CDR3 has 14 residues. Germline CDR1 and CDR2: MNHEY and SVGAGI. With 6 bases clipped from V and 6 bases from J, the junction kept 9 bases outside the gene matches. This chain's CDR3 is CASSNGQGFSEAFF. The CDR3 region has the DNA TGTGCCAGCAGCAATGGACAGGGTTTTTCTGAAGCTTTCTTT.

The chain employs TRBV19 and TRBJ2-7; D possibly corresponds to TRBD1 (6 bases). Trimming cost V 9 bases and J 0 bases, with 12 bases left between them. Germline V CDR1 and CDR2: LNHDA, SQIVND (reference sequence). The CDR3 has 13 amino acids. CDR3 amino acids: CASSGTISYEQYF. In nucleotides, the CDR3 is TGTGCCAGCTCCGGGACAATCTCCTACGAGCAGTACTTC.

V and J are TRBV28 and TRBJ2-5; possibly TRBD2 for D (6 bases). CDR3 size: 13 residues. CDR1 is MDHEN, CDR2 SYDVKM, per germline. V lost 4 bases and J 2 bases, leaving 8 bases between the germline ends. The chain's CDR3 is CASSSRGQETQYF. The CDR3 nucleotides read TGTGCCAGCAGTTCCCGGGGGCAAGAGACCCAGTACTTC.

The chain joins TRBV4-3 to TRBJ1-3, with D tentatively TRBD1 (5 bases). Germline V gene sequence: CDR1 LGHNA, CDR2 YSLEER. This CDR3 region has 17 residues. Trimming took off 0 bases at V and 0 bases at J, with 12 bases between the two ends. CDR3 coding DNA: TGCGCCAGCAGCCAAGATGGGGACTTAAACTCTGGAAACACCATATATTTT. Protein: CASSQDGDLNSGNTIYF.

The chain employs TRBV4-3 and TRBJ1-6; weak D call: TRBD1 (6 bases). V dropped 4 bases and J dropped 4 bases, with 8 bases sitting between them. The CDR3 is 14 residues long. Germline-derived CDR1 and CDR2 are LGHNA and YSLEER. CDR3 region: CASSRGTYNSPLHF. Written as DNA, the CDR3 is TGCGCCAGCAGCCGGGGGACATATAATTCACCCCTCCACTTT.

The gene calls are TRBV11-2 and TRBJ1-1; D possibly corresponds to TRBD1 (6 bases). This CDR3 comprises 14 residues. Germline CDR1 and CDR2: SGHAT and FQNNGV. Trimming removed 7 bases from V and 4 bases from J, with 16 bases in between. CDR3 in DNA: TGTGCCAGCATCCCCTCACAGGGTGGCACTGAAGCTTTCTTT. The encoded protein is CASIPSQGGTEAFF.

CDR3 protein: CASSYSAGGPGDTQYF. The CDR3 bases are TGTGCCAGCAGTTACTCGGCGGGGGGGCCTGGGGATACGCAGTATTTT. The chain is built from TRBV6-6 and TRBJ2-3; 9 bases line up with TRBD2. Germline CDR1 is MNHNY and CDR2 is SVGAGI (reference sequence). Losses at the gene ends were 0 bases for V and 6 bases for J; bases not matched to a gene: 7. The CDR3 extends over 16 amino acids.